The clone carrying this T cell receptor beta chain occurred once. Its antigen is undetermined. Trimming removed 3 bases from V and 0 bases from J, with 9 bases in between. CDR3 length: 16 residues. Germline CDR1 is SEHNR and CDR2 is FQNEAQ (reference sequence). The data were taken from a study of shared clonotypes between healthy human individuals. For the study at large: Each donor had three CD4 naive, three CD4 memory, two CD8 naive and one CD8 memory plate. Regarding the study as a whole: Among non-shared clonotypes, generation probabilities were lower than among those shared by all four donors. Rarefaction gave evidence that sorted-subset sequencing remained incomplete despite large depth.

Only CD45RO-negative cells positively selected for CCR7 counted as naive CD8 cells, so terminally differentiated effector memory CD45RA+ cells were excluded. This table comes from immunoSEQ multiplex PCR, and its TCRdb copy is limited to in-frame clones, with some not included. The repertoire holds about 2.2 million clones, with under 95% as singletons. The sample consisted of naive CD8+ T cells from PBMCs. V is TRBV7-9 and J is TRBJ2-6, with D tentatively TRBD1 (5 bases). The clonotype was recovered from a man younger than 35 in good health. Some clones in this sample may be carry-over from other donors' samples. In nucleotides, the CDR3 is TGTGCCAGCAGCTTTGACAGTCTCTCTGGGGCCAACGTCCTGACTTTC. Translation: CASSFDSLSGANVLTF.